The T cell receptor (beta chain) under discussion was sequenced for a study of OX40 agonist ivuxolimab in advanced cancers. Study as a whole: The patients' treatment was ivuxolimab, an agonistic anti-OX40 (CD134) antibody. The group had a mean age of roughly 65 years, ranged from about 20 to 79, and was around 86% male. Two patients with cutaneous melanoma and one with hepatocellular carcinoma, three in total, showed partial responses. Overall study results and limits: CD8+ T cells showed, on average, more clonal expansion than CD4+ cells.

A remark on this clone: The antigen is not known.

The germline CDR1 and CDR2 sequences are SGHRS and YFSETQ. This CDR3 contains 13 residues. V was pared by 3 bases and J by 4 bases, with 10 bases between. This table comes from immunoSEQ multiplex PCR, and its TCRdb copy is limited to in-frame clones, with some not included. The sample has about 100,000 clones, more than 85% seen once; the top ten hold under 0.65%. This clonotype was obtained from an adult with an advanced solid tumor such as melanoma, head and neck, liver or kidney cancer. V is TRBV5-1 and J is TRBJ2-5; D gene unclear. Sequenced here: CD4+ or CD8+ T cells sorted from blood, sampled in a trial of the OX40 agonist ivuxolimab. The CDR3 DNA reads as TGCGCCAGCAGCTACGGCTGGGGAGAGACCCAGTACTTC. Translating it yields CASSYGWGETQYF.